This record concerns one T cell receptor (beta chain) sequence. This clone was counted only a few times. This clone's antigen is unknown. The record has no base qualities; no much larger clone is one base away. The time point label, as the study defines it: roughly 24 weeks on oral tofacitinib. The sample's treatment or condition label, decoded: oral pan-JAK inhibitor, 5-10 mg twice daily. Lesional scalp punch biopsies and peripheral blood were collected from alopecia areata patients. PBMCs were separated by density centrifugation and stained for CD3, CD4 and CD8, after which CD4+ and CD8+ T cells were sorted on a FACSAria. The CDR1 and CDR2 encoded by the germline V gene are MNHEY and SVGAGI. Cut back by 5 bases and 4 bases, the V and J ends lie 13 bases apart. The CDR3 sequence holds 14 residues, the cysteine and phenylalanine included. Of the read, only the CDR3 DNA is kept; its 42 bases are in frame from base 1.

The library was generated by the immunoSEQ multiplex PCR assay. RNA was extracted from all samples and reverse transcribed into cDNA as template for TCR sequencing. First-strand cDNA was synthesized using SuperScript III with a 2:1 mix of oligo-dT and random hexamers. A synthetic immune receptor repertoire was used to measure amplification bias, and any remaining bias was corrected computationally. As for the authors' bioinformatics: Raw reads were preprocessed to remove errors, and CDR3 was defined according to IMGT conventions as the region from the conserved cysteine to phenylalanine. Clonality was calculated as 1 minus Shannon entropy normalized by log2 of the number of productive unique TCRs. Scalp TCRbeta sequences were cross-referenced with sorted blood CD4 and CD8 repertoires so that the CD4 or CD8 identity of scalp clones could be inferred. Entries here come from immuneACCESS through TCRdb and include only in-frame sequences with V and J called. Some clones fail to appear in such tables; in the studies checked, an unresolved V gene covers under half of the shortfall, and the cause of the remainder is unknown. V, J and clone size are those of that table, while D and trimming were read from the DNA. The sample yields about 90,000 clones; 44% were counted once. The ten largest account for less than 20% of the sample.

This entry comes from a study of CD8+ T cells in alopecia areata (dated by TCRdb to 2016 to 2018). Study-wide context: Treated patients were enrolled in an open-label pilot trial of oral tofacitinib at 5 to 10 mg twice daily for moderate-to-severe alopecia areata. Tofacitinib was given for 6 to 18 months, followed by 6 months of follow-up off drug to assess delayed response and recurrence. For the treated patients, the SALT score, which quantifies what percentage of scalp surface area is affected, served as the measure of disease severity. High-throughput TCRbeta sequencing was used to examine T cell clonal expansion in alopecia areata in both the C3H/HeJ mouse model and human patients. In humans, TCRbeta sequencing was performed on scalp tissue and on sorted CD4+ and CD8+ peripheral blood T cells from healthy controls and from patients with patchy or totalis/universalis alopecia areata. Patients on tofacitinib were biopsied at baseline and after 4 and 24 weeks of treatment, and several of the patients also had a later scalp biopsy. Clonality in the scalp was compared among normal scalp (n=4), patchy alopecia areata scalp (n=8), and alopecia totalis/universalis scalp (n=8). RNA was obtained with the PAXgene miRNA kit for fixed scalp, the miRNeasy kit for PBMCs, and the RNeasy kit for mouse skin. TCRbeta CDR3 regions were amplified by immunoSEQ multiplex PCR using 35 Vbeta forward and 13 Jbeta reverse primers.

Broader findings and caveats from the paper: Because the treated cohort was small and included a single nonresponder, larger studies are needed to assess links between baseline CD8+ expansion and response. Unlike mouse skin, where gammadelta T cells dominate, normal human skin contains resident alphabeta T cells that get sequenced too, which complicates analysis of the scalp TCR repertoire. Higher clonality and more expanded CD8+ clones were observed in lesional scalp than in normal scalp, particularly in alopecia totalis/universalis, a finding suggestive of antigenic drive. Scalp clonality and the number of expanded CD8+ clones among the top 100 scalp clones were significantly decreased by tofacitinib. Many expanded lesional clones persisted in scalp and blood during tofacitinib treatment, which may partly explain relapse after stopping treatment. Shared TCR sequences between patients were less evident than in mice, which may be partly attributable to HLA diversity in the patient population.

This receptor was identified in a human donor with alopecia areata. The sequence joins TRBV6-5 to TRBJ2-3; the D region possibly corresponds to TRBD1 (5 bases align). Sequencing was performed on CD8+ T cells sorted from blood, taken at week 24, from a patient treated with tofacitinib. The CDR3 sequence is CASSETVHPDTQYF. The base sequence is TGTGCCAGCAGTGAGACAGTTCACCCAGATACGCAGTATTTT.